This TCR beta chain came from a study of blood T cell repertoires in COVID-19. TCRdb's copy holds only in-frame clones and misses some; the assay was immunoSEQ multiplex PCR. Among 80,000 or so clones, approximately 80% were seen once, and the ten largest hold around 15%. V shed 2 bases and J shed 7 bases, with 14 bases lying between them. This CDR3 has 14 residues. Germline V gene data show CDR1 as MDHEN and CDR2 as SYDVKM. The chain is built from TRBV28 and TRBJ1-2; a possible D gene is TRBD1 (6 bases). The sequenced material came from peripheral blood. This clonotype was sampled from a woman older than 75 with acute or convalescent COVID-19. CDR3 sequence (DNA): TGTGCCAGCAGTTTAATCGGGGGGCAGAGTGGCTACACCTTC. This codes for CASSLIGGQSGYTF.